Listed here is a single T cell receptor beta chain. The authors' processing: Reference gene primer amplification yielded estimated nucleated cell counts. Profiled with immunoSEQ multiplex PCR; TCRdb holds only in-frame clones, not every one. V and J calls and clone size are those listed in that table; D and trimming were worked out from the DNA. The sample contains tens of thousands of clones, around 88% of which appear only once. This CDR3 is built from 17 residues. J gave up 1 base and V 5 bases, and 8 bases lay outside the gene matches. The V gene's germline CDR1 is LGHNA and CDR2 YSLEER. This specimen comes from a study of blood T cell repertoires in COVID-19. Turning to the study itself: Both acute and convalescent COVID-19 samples were obtained from the United States, Italy and Spain. T cells, B-cell-depleted T cells, or PBMCs supplied cDNA or gDNA.

This chain links TRBV4-3 with TRBJ2-5, with 12 bases aligning to TRBD1. The clonotype comes from an elderly man with active or convalescent COVID-19. The specimen was peripheral blood. DNA for the CDR3: TGCGCCAGCAGCAAAGGGACAGGGGGCGCATCCCAAGAGACCCAGTACTTC. It specifies CASSKGTGGASQETQYF.